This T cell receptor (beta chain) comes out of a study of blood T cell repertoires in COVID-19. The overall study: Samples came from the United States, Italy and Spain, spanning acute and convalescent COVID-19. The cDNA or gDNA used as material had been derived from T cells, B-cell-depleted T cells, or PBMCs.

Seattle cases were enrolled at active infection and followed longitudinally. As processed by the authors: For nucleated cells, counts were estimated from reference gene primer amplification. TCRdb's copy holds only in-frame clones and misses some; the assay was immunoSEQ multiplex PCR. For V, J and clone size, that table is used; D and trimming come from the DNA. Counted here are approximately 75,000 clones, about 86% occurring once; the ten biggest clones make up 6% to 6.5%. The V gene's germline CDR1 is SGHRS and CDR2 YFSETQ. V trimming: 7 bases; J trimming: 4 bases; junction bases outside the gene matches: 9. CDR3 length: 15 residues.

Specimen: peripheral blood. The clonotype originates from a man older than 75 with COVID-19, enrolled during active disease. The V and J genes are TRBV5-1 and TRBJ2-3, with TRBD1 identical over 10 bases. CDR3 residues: CASGGAGQGADTQYF. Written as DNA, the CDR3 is TGCGCCAGCGGAGGGGCTGGACAGGGGGCAGATACGCAGTATTTT. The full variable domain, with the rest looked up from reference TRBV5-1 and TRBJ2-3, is KAGVTQTPRYLIKTRGQQVTLSCSPISGHRSVSWYQQTPGQGLQFLFEYFSETQRNKGNFPGRFSGRQFSNSRSEMNVSTLELGDSALYLCASGGAGQGADTQYFGPGTRLTVL.